The T cell receptor beta chain described here comes from a study of T cell responses to AZD1222 COVID-19 vaccine. Study results and limitations: Unmutated variant regions are reportedly targeted by nearly half of spike-specific TCRs. Mapped onto spike, vaccine-associated CD4 TCRs spanned it and were dominant at 160-218 and 743-854. In a largely white British group with more females than males, clonal diversity was possibly underestimated.

Note on this clone: The antigen is not known.

Assay used: immunoSEQ multiplex PCR; TCRdb lists only in-frame clones, some missing. The sample has 130,000 or so clones, around 90% seen once; the top ten hold about 6%. V lost 4 bases and J 5 bases, leaving 13 bases between the germline ends. The CDR3 runs to 15 residues. Germline assignment: CDR1 SGHRS and CDR2 YFSETQ. This clonotype originated in an adult in good health. The chain uses TRBV5-1 and TRBJ1-6, with D perhaps TRBD1 (5 bases). The starting material was peripheral blood, obtained on day 0 of AZD1222 vaccination. CDR3 coding DNA: TGCGCCAGCAGCCCCGTGATGGGACATAATTCACCCCTCCACTTT. Its protein product is CASSPVMGHNSPLHF.